This passage covers 5 T cell receptor beta chains from one sample sequenced in a study of cytomegalovirus exposure and HLA in healthy donors. The PCR was carried out with 60 Vbeta primers and 13 Jbeta primers. Profiling relied on immunoSEQ multiplex PCR, and the TCRdb table lists in-frame clones only, not all of them. The repertoire has about 150,000 clones, 78% of them found once; the top ten carry under 3%. Sequencing used PBMCs. These receptors all stem from a man between 40 and 49 years old in good health and CMV-seropositive.

The genes are TRBV6-4 and TRBJ2-6, with D possibly being TRBD1 (6 bases). Germline V gene data show CDR1 as MRHNA and CDR2 as SNTAGT. The CDR3 spans 15 residues. The V gene lost 5 bases and the J gene lost 4 bases, with 12 bases spanning the gap. CDR3 nucleotide sequence: TGTGCCAGCAGTCCCCAGGGGTCCGGGGCCAACGTCCTGACTTTC. The encoded protein is CASSPQGSGANVLTF.

This clone was seen a single time. CDR3 in amino acids: CASSEAVVGGQPQHF. In DNA, the CDR3 is TGTGCCAGCAGTGAAGCAGTAGTTGGAGGTCAGCCCCAGCATTTT. The genes are TRBV2 and TRBJ1-5; D gene uncertain. CDR3 length equals 15 residues. V dropped 0 bases and J dropped 6 bases, with 12 bases sitting between them. Germline CDR1 is SNHLY and CDR2 is FYNNEI.

V gene TRBV27 combines with J gene TRBJ2-5; D might be TRBD2 (5 bases). Trimming took off 5 bases at V and 10 bases at J, with 11 bases between the two ends. In germline, CDR1 is MNHEY, CDR2 SMNVEV (reference sequence). CDR3 size: 11 residues. CDR3 sequence reads: CASSGSEGQYF. DNA for the CDR3: TGTGCCAGCAGTGGCTCTGAGGGCCAGTACTTC.

The gene calls are TRBV18 and TRBJ2-7; 11 bases map to TRBD2. The CDR3 contains 15 residues. V dropped 2 bases and J dropped 3; count of bases not matched to a gene: 3. Germline-derived CDR1 and CDR2 are KGHSH and LQKENI. The CDR3 region has the DNA TGTGCCAGCTCACCAGGGACTAGCGGAGGCTACGAGCAGTACTTC. Translated, it gives CASSPGTSGGYEQYF.

The CDR3 is CASSAGQGPAGYTF. The CDR3 DNA sequence: TGTGCCAGCTCAGCCGGACAGGGCCCTGCTGGCTACACCTTC. The chain is built from TRBV18 and TRBJ1-2, with 8 bases fitting TRBD1. Per germline, CDR1 KGHSH and CDR2 LQKENI. CDR3 size: 14 residues. Trimming at V came to 5 bases and at J to 7 bases, leaving 9 bases not matched to a gene.